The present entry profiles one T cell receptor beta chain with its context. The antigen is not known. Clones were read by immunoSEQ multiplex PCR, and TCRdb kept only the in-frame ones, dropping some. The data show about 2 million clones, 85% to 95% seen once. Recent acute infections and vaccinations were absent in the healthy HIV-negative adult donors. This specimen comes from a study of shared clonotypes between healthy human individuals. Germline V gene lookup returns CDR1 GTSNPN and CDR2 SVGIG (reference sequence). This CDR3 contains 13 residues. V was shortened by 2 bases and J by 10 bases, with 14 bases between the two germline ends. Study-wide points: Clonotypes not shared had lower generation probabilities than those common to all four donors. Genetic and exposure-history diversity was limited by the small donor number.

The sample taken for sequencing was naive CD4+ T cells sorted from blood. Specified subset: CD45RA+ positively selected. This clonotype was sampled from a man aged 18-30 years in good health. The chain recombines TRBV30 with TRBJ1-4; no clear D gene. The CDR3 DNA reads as TGTGCCTGGAGTCTGCTGGGATCCCGAAAACTGTTTTTT. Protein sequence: CAWSLLGSRKLFF.